A single sample gave rise to the 30 T cell receptor beta chains below, sequenced in a study of blood T cell repertoires in COVID-19. Sequencing was performed with immunoSEQ multiplex PCR; in TCRdb, only in-frame clones are kept and a portion is missing. Among some 93,000 clones, 65% to 90% were seen once, and the ten largest hold around 20%. The sequenced sample was peripheral blood. Source of these receptors: a woman older than 75 with acute or convalescent COVID-19.

The chain uses TRBV6-5 and TRBJ2-7, with 8 bases that match TRBD1. Germline CDR1 reads MNHEY; CDR2 reads SVGAGI. The CDR3 sequence is 15 residues long. V lost 0 bases to trimming and J lost 6 bases; unmatched junction nucleotides: 7. CDR3 sequence reads: CASSYSGSGGREQYF. Here the CDR3 DNA reads TGTGCCAGCAGTTACTCCGGGTCAGGGGGCCGCGAGCAGTACTTC.

The chain combines TRBV5-6 with TRBJ1-4; no reliable D call. Germline lookup yields CDR1 SGHDT and CDR2 YYEEEE. The CDR3 length is 15 residues. V gave up 2 bases and J gave up 6 bases, with 14 bases separating them. Here the CDR3 DNA reads TGTGCCAGCAGCTTAAGAGGCCCGCTTGATGAAAAACTGTTTTTT. Protein product: CASSLRGPLDEKLFF.

This clone was picked up a small number of times. The V and J genes are TRBV11-2 and TRBJ2-7, with 8 bases aligning to TRBD1. The V and J ends lost 5 bases and 4 bases, in that order; junction bases with no gene match: 10. The length of the CDR3 is 15 residues. CDR1 SGHAT and CDR2 FQNNGV come from the germline V gene. CDR3: CASSPGQGGPYEQYF. CDR3 nucleotide sequence: TGTGCCAGCAGCCCCGGACAGGGTGGACCTTACGAGCAGTACTTC.

This rearrangement joins TRBV10-3 to TRBJ2-2; D call uncertain. Per germline, CDR1 ENHRY and CDR2 SYGVKD. The CDR3 runs 15 residues. V lost 3 bases to trimming and J lost 6 bases, with 14 bases between them. This chain's CDR3 is CAISESRGDAGELFF. As DNA, the CDR3 is TGTGCCATCAGTGAATCACGAGGAGACGCCGGGGAGCTGTTTTTT.

This chain connects TRBV5-1 to TRBJ1-1; D is unclear. This CDR3 region has 14 residues. The V gene lost 1 base and the J gene lost 1 base, with 8 bases spanning the gap. Germline CDR1 and CDR2: SGHRS and YFSETQ. The CDR3: CASSLPRKNTEAFF. DNA for the CDR3: TGCGCCAGCAGCTTGCCCAGAAAGAACACTGAAGCTTTCTTT.

This clone was counted once. The chain couples TRBV7-9 to TRBJ2-7; D is perhaps TRBD2 (5 bases). The CDR3 spans 13 residues. V was cut by 3 bases and J by 4 bases, with 10 bases left in between. Germline lookup yields CDR1 SEHNR and CDR2 FQNEAQ (reference sequence). Here the CDR3 reads CASSFNEGYEQYF. DNA for the CDR3: TGTGCCAGCAGCTTCAACGAGGGTTACGAGCAGTACTTC.

The V gene is TRBV29-1, the J gene TRBJ1-2, with D possibly matching TRBD1 (6 bases). Germline V gene lookup returns CDR1 SQVTM and CDR2 ANQGSEA. The CDR3 has 14 amino acids. V was clipped by 6 bases and J by 4 bases, with 18 bases between them. The CDR3 bases are TGCAGCGTCCAGACACAGGGATCTTTCTATGGCTACACCTTC. Its translation is CSVQTQGSFYGYTF.

This clone showed up just a few times. The V and J genes are TRBV4-1 and TRBJ2-1; 7 positions match TRBD1. With 1 base clipped from V and 0 bases from J, the junction kept 3 bases outside the gene matches. CDR1 and CDR2 (germline): MGHRA, YSYEKL. The CDR3 loop spans 16 amino acids. CDR3 loop: CASSQGQGNSYNEQFF. CDR3 sequence (DNA): TGCGCCAGCAGCCAAGGACAGGGAAACTCCTACAATGAGCAGTTCTTC.

This clone was found once. The DNA of the CDR3 is TGTGCCAGCAGCCCCCCTAGGACAGGGGGATCGGGTGAGCAGTACTTC. Its protein product is CASSPPRTGGSGEQYF. The chain uses TRBV21-1 and TRBJ2-7; TRBD1 is the table's D call, not checked against the DNA. TRBV21-1 is a known pseudogene. The CDR3 totals 16 residues.

This chain links TRBV6-5 with TRBJ1-1, with D tentatively TRBD1 (5 bases). The CDR3 has 15 residues. Between the trimmed V and J ends, which lost 4 bases and 4 bases, there was a span of 16 bases. Germline V CDR1 and CDR2: MNHEY, SVGAGI. The CDR3 nucleotides are TGTGCCAGCAGTTCCCCCGGGGGGTATGGCACTGAAGCTTTCTTT. This sequence encodes CASSSPGGYGTEAFF.

The rearrangement joins TRBV7-2 to TRBJ1-5; 8 nucleotides align to TRBD1. Germline V gene data show CDR1 as SGHTA and CDR2 as FQGNSA. The CDR3 totals 16 residues. With V trimmed by 5 bases and J by 4 bases, 10 bases remained unmatched. The CDR3 nucleotides read TGTGCCAGCAGCGCAAGCACGGGACAGGATAATCAGCCCCAGCATTTT. Amino acids: CASSASTGQDNQPQHF.

The sample holds a few counts of this clone. This chain uses TRBV29-1 with TRBJ2-3, with 11 nucleotides matching TRBD2. The CDR3 is made up of 14 amino acids. The germline CDR1 and CDR2 sequences are SQVTM and ANQGSEA. The V segment lost 6 bases and the J segment 3 bases; nucleotides outside the gene matches: 5. CDR3 sequence (DNA): TGCAGCGTACTTAGCGGGGGGGCAACAGATACGCAGTATTTT. It codes for CSVLSGGATDTQYF.

This chain connects TRBV29-1 to TRBJ2-6; 7 nucleotides agree with TRBD2. J lost 3 bases, V lost 0 bases, and 8 bases had no gene match. Germline assignment: CDR1 SQVTM and CDR2 ANQGSEA. The CDR3 loop spans 17 amino acids. DNA for the CDR3: TGCAGCGTTGAAGAAGGATTCGGGGGGTATGGGGCCAACGTCCTGACTTTC. Translating gives CSVEEGFGGYGANVLTF.

The chain couples TRBV9 to TRBJ1-2; TRBD1 might be the D (5 bases). Per germline, CDR1 SGDLS and CDR2 YYNGEE. V was pared by 0 bases and J by 7 bases, with 16 bases between. This CDR3 region has 15 residues. This CDR3 reads CASSVGNPTGVGYTF. The DNA for the CDR3 is TGTGCCAGCAGCGTAGGCAACCCGACGGGGGTTGGCTACACCTTC. The complete variable domain, with remaining parts taken from reference TRBV9 and TRBJ1-2, reads DSGVTQTPKHLITATGQRVTLRCSPRSGDLSVYWYQQSLDQGLQFLIQYYNGEERAKGNILERFSAQQFPDLHSELNLSSLELGDSALYFCASSVGNPTGVGYTFGSGTRLTVV.

The chain joins TRBV30 to TRBJ1-2; TRBD1 is a possible D gene (5 bases). The CDR3 is made up of 11 amino acids. Germline V CDR1 and CDR2: GTSNPN, SVGIG (reference sequence). V dropped 6 bases and J dropped 5 bases, with 10 bases sitting between them. This chain's CDR3 is CACQGSYGYTF. DNA of the CDR3: TGTGCCTGCCAGGGTTCATATGGCTACACCTTC.

The rearrangement uses TRBV20-1 and TRBJ2-5; the match to TRBD2 covers 11 bases. Germline V CDR1 and CDR2: DFQATT, SNEGSKA (reference sequence). The CDR3 is 15 residues long. J was trimmed by 4 bases and V by 3 bases; bases with no gene match: 7. The CDR3 coding sequence is TGCAGTGCTAGTGTAGCGGGGGGGCCAAGAGAGACCCAGTACTTC. Translated: CSASVAGGPRETQYF.

The V call is TRBV9, the J call TRBJ2-7; unclear D gene. This CDR3 spans 14 amino acids. Trimming removed 2 bases from V and 0 bases from J, with 9 bases in between. CDR1 SGDLS and CDR2 YYNGEE come from the germline V gene. CDR3 in amino acids: CASSVFGASYEQYF. The CDR3 nucleotides read TGTGCCAGCAGCGTTTTTGGAGCCTCCTACGAGCAGTACTTC. Full variable domain (rest looked up from reference TRBV9 and TRBJ2-7): DSGVTQTPKHLITATGQRVTLRCSPRSGDLSVYWYQQSLDQGLQFLIQYYNGEERAKGNILERFSAQQFPDLHSELNLSSLELGDSALYFCASSVFGASYEQYFGPGTRLTVT.

J is TRBJ2-7 and V is TRBV14; D is possibly TRBD2 (5 bases). This CDR3 contains 17 residues. Trimming pared 1 base from V and 4 bases from J, leaving 20 bases between. CDR1 is SGHDN and CDR2 is FVKESK in the germline V gene. CDR3 in amino acids: CASSQGGVFERGYEQYF. The DNA of the CDR3 is TGTGCCAGCAGCCAAGGAGGCGTCTTTGAACGAGGGTACGAGCAGTACTTC.

The chain carries TRBV4-1 and TRBJ1-4; 8 bases fit TRBD1. Germline V gene data show CDR1 as MGHRA and CDR2 as YSYEKL. The CDR3 extends over 14 amino acids. The J segment lost 4 bases and the V segment lost 3 bases, leaving 1 base of the junction unmatched. This CDR3 reads CASSQTGVNEKLFF. Here the CDR3 DNA reads TGCGCCAGCAGCCAGACAGGGGTTAATGAAAAACTGTTTTTT.

This clone was seen ten or more times. The V and J genes are TRBV2 and TRBJ2-2; D is uncertain. The CDR3 runs 12 residues. The V gene's germline CDR1 is SNHLY and CDR2 FYNNEI. V dropped 6 bases and J dropped 5 bases, with 7 bases sitting between them. The CDR3 bases are TGTGCCAGCAGGCGGCGAACCGGGGAGCTGTTTTTT. It is translated as CASRRRTGELFF.

This clone was observed a handful of times. The chain carries TRBV5-5 and TRBJ2-3; D is unclear. CDR3 length: 13 residues. Germline V CDR1 and CDR2: SGHKS, YYEKEE (reference sequence). The V and J ends lost 2 bases and 1 base respectively, with 5 bases between them. The CDR3 here is CASSFRGTDTQYF. The CDR3 DNA follows: TGTGCCAGCAGCTTTCGGGGCACAGATACGCAGTATTTT.

The CDR3 is CASSMTGTSGGRKETQYF. The CDR3 bases are TGTGCCAGTAGTATGACCGGGACTAGCGGGGGCCGAAAGGAGACCCAGTACTTC. V gene TRBV19 combines with J gene TRBJ2-5; 14 bases are a match to TRBD2. V lost 3 bases and J lost 5; bases outside the gene matches: 11. Germline V gene sequence: CDR1 LNHDA, CDR2 SQIVND (reference sequence). The CDR3 totals 18 residues.

The genes are TRBV19 and TRBJ2-7, with D uncertain. Trimming removed 3 bases at V and 2 bases at J, with 8 bases between. This CDR3 is 13 amino acids long. The germline gives CDR1 LNHDA, CDR2 SQIVND (reference sequence). In nucleotides, the CDR3 is TGTGCCAGTAGTATTCTCGGAGCCTACGAGCAGTACTTC. Translation gives CASSILGAYEQYF.

CDR3 protein: CASSFKETQYF. CDR3 DNA sequence: TGTGCCAGCAGTTTCAAAGAGACCCAGTACTTC. V is TRBV6-2 or TRBV6-3 and J is TRBJ2-5; D remains ambiguous. The CDR3 covers 11 residues. The germline V gene has CDR1 MNHEY and CDR2 SVGEGT. V was cut by 4 bases and J by 3 bases, with 3 bases left in between.

J is TRBJ1-5 and V is TRBV19; weak D call: TRBD1 (6 bases). Trimming removed 7 bases at V and 5 bases at J, with 18 bases between. Germline-derived CDR1 and CDR2 are LNHDA and SQIVND (reference sequence). This CDR3 has 15 amino acids. CDR3 residues: CASTPVGGADQPQHF. DNA of the CDR3: TGTGCCAGTACCCCGGTCGGGGGGGCGGATCAGCCCCAGCATTTT.

The chain is built from TRBV5-1 and TRBJ1-1, with no clear D. This CDR3 contains 12 residues. Germline assignment: CDR1 SGHRS and CDR2 YFSETQ. V was clipped by 5 bases and J by 3 bases, with 8 bases between them. The CDR3 DNA follows: TGCGCCAGCAGGACGGGTGACACTGAAGCTTTCTTT. It specifies CASRTGDTEAFF.

This chain connects TRBV11-3 to TRBJ1-2; 11 bases are a match to TRBD1. The CDR3 loop spans 14 amino acids. Germline lookup yields CDR1 SGHNT and CDR2 YENEEA. After removal of 8 bases from V and 8 bases from J, the junction contained 10 bases not matched to a gene. The CDR3 here is CASDGRDRGAGYTF. DNA of the CDR3: TGTGCCAGCGACGGAAGGGACAGGGGGGCCGGCTACACCTTC.

V is TRBV10-3 and J is TRBJ1-2; tentative D call: TRBD1 (6 bases). V was shortened by 4 bases and J by 11 bases, with 20 bases between the two germline ends. This CDR3 has 14 residues. Looked up from germline, CDR1 is ENHRY and CDR2 is SYGVKD. CDR3 sequence: CAISAGVQGHHYTF. For the CDR3, the DNA is TGTGCCATCAGTGCAGGGGTACAGGGACACCATTACACCTTC.

The rearrangement joins TRBV6-6 to TRBJ1-1; possible D gene TRBD1, 5 bases. Germline V gene lookup returns CDR1 MNHNY and CDR2 SVGAGI (reference sequence). Trimming removed 10 bases at V and 0 bases at J, with 18 bases between. The CDR3 has 15 amino acids. CDR3 in amino acids: CATFPSGGVNTEAFF. DNA of the CDR3: TGTGCCACCTTCCCCTCCGGAGGGGTGAACACTGAAGCTTTCTTT.

This rearrangement joins TRBV5-1 to TRBJ2-7, with a possible D match to TRBD1 (6 bases). The CDR3 length is 16 residues. Germline V lookup: CDR1 SGHRS, CDR2 YFSETQ. The V end was cut by 0 bases, the J end by 5 bases, with 18 bases between. The CDR3, as DNA: TGCGCCAGCAGCTTGGGAGGGACACCACCTACCCACGAGCAGTACTTC. It translates to CASSLGGTPPTHEQYF.